These 20 T cell receptor beta chains came from one sample sequenced in a study of blood T cell repertoires in COVID-19. TCRdb's copy holds only in-frame clones and misses some; the assay was immunoSEQ multiplex PCR. The table lists 220,000 or so clones, roughly nine tenths of them singletons. The sample comprised peripheral blood. These receptors were taken from a man between 60 and 75 years old with COVID-19, enrolled during active disease.

J is TRBJ2-7 and V is TRBV29-1; 15 bases agree with TRBD2. The length of the CDR3 is 20 residues. Trimming cost V 5 bases and J 0 bases; bases outside gene matches: 17. Germline V gene sequence: CDR1 SQVTM, CDR2 ANQGSEA. The chain's CDR3 is CSVFGLAGGPGSDFSYEQYF. The CDR3 DNA sequence: TGCAGCGTTTTCGGACTAGCGGGAGGGCCTGGGAGCGATTTCTCCTACGAGCAGTACTTC.

The chain links TRBV5-4 to TRBJ2-3; D perhaps matches TRBD2 (5 bases). The CDR3 is made up of 15 amino acids. Between the trimmed V and J ends, which lost 0 bases and 3 bases, there was a span of 11 bases. The V gene's germline CDR1 is SGHNT and CDR2 YYREEE (reference sequence). CDR3 amino acids: CASSLGGIGTDTQYF. The DNA for the CDR3 is TGTGCCAGCAGCTTGGGAGGGATCGGAACAGATACGCAGTATTTT. The full variable domain, rest sourced from reference TRBV5-4 and TRBJ2-3, is ETGVTQSPTHLIKTRGQQVTLRCSSQSGHNTVSWYQQALGQGPQFIFQYYREEENGRGNFPPRFSGLQFPNYSSELNVNALELDDSALYLCASSLGGIGTDTQYFGPGTRLTVL.

This clone was seen a single time. The chain uses TRBV29-1 and TRBJ1-4; 9 nucleotides agree with TRBD1. The junction had 3 bases not matched to a gene; V was cut back by 4 bases and J by 3 bases. Germline CDR1 is SQVTM and CDR2 is ANQGSEA. The CDR3 is 14 amino acids. DNA for the CDR3: TGCAGCGTTGGTGGGACAGGGCCTAATGAAAAACTGTTTTTT. The encoded protein is CSVGGTGPNEKLFF.

J is TRBJ2-7 and V is TRBV4-1, with 8 nucleotides matching TRBD1. The germline gives CDR1 MGHRA, CDR2 YSYEKL. The CDR3 is made up of 16 amino acids. V was pared by 3 bases and J by 1 base, with 8 bases of the junction left unmatched. The CDR3 here is CASSQAGQGLSYEQYF. The CDR3 DNA sequence: TGCGCCAGCAGCCAGGCCGGACAGGGTTTGTCCTACGAGCAGTACTTC.

This rearrangement joins TRBV7-9 to TRBJ2-7; no firm D call. Germline V gene data show CDR1 as SEHNR and CDR2 as FQNEAQ (reference sequence). V was pared by 3 bases and J by 6 bases, with 6 bases between. The CDR3 contains 11 residues. CDR3 region: CASSFSFEQYF. CDR3 nucleotide sequence: TGTGCCAGCAGCTTTTCTTTCGAGCAGTACTTC.

This chain joins TRBV28 and TRBJ2-7; 10 positions match TRBD1. Germline CDR1 is MDHEN and CDR2 is SYDVKM. Losses at the gene ends were 11 bases for V and 7 bases for J; bases not matched to a gene: 17. This CDR3 contains 15 residues. The CDR3 here is CAGSSTGGGSQEQYF. CDR3 nucleotide sequence: TGTGCCGGTTCCTCGACAGGGGGCGGGTCGCAAGAGCAGTACTTC.

J is TRBJ1-2 and V is TRBV18; no definite D call. Trimming cost V 0 bases and J 4 bases, with 12 bases left between them. CDR1 is KGHSH and CDR2 is LQKENI in the germline V gene. CDR3 length: 15 amino acids. The CDR3 loop is CASSPPGREVYGYTF. The CDR3 region has the DNA TGTGCCAGCTCACCACCGGGGAGGGAAGTCTATGGCTACACCTTC.

This chain links TRBV28 with TRBJ1-2, with D hard to call. This CDR3 has 14 amino acids. Germline V lookup: CDR1 MDHEN, CDR2 SYDVKM. Trimming stripped 6 bases from V and 8 bases from J, with 19 bases between. The CDR3 region is CASSPSSGMWGYTF. CDR3 DNA: TGTGCCAGCAGCCCGAGTTCCGGTATGTGGGGCTACACCTTC.

This clone has just one count. The V and J genes are TRBV6-2 or TRBV6-3 and TRBJ2-2; D gene uncertain. V was clipped by 6 bases and J by 6 bases, with 14 bases between them. The CDR3 runs 14 residues. Germline CDR1 reads MNHEY; CDR2 reads SVGEGT. CDR3 sequence (DNA): TGTGCCAGCAGCCCCCTGGTGGAGTCCGGGGAGCTGTTTTTT. Translated: CASSPLVESGELFF.

J is TRBJ1-1 and V is TRBV5-1; a possible D gene is TRBD1 (5 bases). Trimming took off 0 bases at V and 1 base at J, with 13 bases between the two ends. CDR1 is SGHRS and CDR2 is YFSETQ in the germline V gene. The CDR3 loop spans 16 amino acids. The CDR3 region has the DNA TGCGCCAGCAGCTTGGCCGGGGGGTTCGGGAACACTGAAGCTTTCTTT. Translating gives CASSLAGGFGNTEAFF.

The chain links TRBV12-3 or TRBV12-4 to TRBJ1-2, with unresolved D. Trimming cost V 11 bases and J 8 bases, with 18 bases left between them. The CDR3 is made up of 12 amino acids. In nucleotides, the CDR3 is TGTGCCGCCTCAATGAGTACCTACGGCTACACCTTC. Translated: CAASMSTYGYTF.

This clone was observed a few times. The chain links TRBV16 to TRBJ1-1, with 8 nucleotides matching TRBD1. CDR3 length: 16 amino acids. The V gene end was trimmed by 2 bases and the J gene end by 1 base; junction bases not matched to a gene: 6. From germline, CDR1 is KGHSY and CDR2 FQNENV. The CDR3 DNA sequence: TGTGCCAGCAGCCAAACCGATACAGGGGGGAACACTGAAGCTTTCTTT. Its protein product is CASSQTDTGGNTEAFF.

The chain couples TRBV7-2 to TRBJ1-5; the D is unclear. CDR1 SGHTA and CDR2 FQGNSA come from the germline V gene. Trimming took 6 bases from V and 7 from J, leaving 13 bases between them. CDR3 length: 13 amino acids. The chain's CDR3 is CASSWGVNQPQHF. In DNA, the CDR3 is TGTGCCAGCAGTTGGGGAGTGAACCAGCCCCAGCATTTT.

In the case of this clone: Other DNA sequences from this sample encode an identical CDR3 as well. The chain uses TRBV29-1 and TRBJ2-2, with TRBD2 identical over 7 bases. The trim removed 4 bases at V and 0 bases at J, leaving 2 bases unmatched. Germline-derived CDR1 and CDR2 are SQVTM and ANQGSEA. This CDR3 contains 14 residues. The CDR3 reads CSVGLAANTGELFF. CDR3 DNA: TGCAGCGTTGGGCTAGCGGCGAACACCGGGGAGCTGTTTTTT.

The chain carries TRBV5-4 and TRBJ2-2; D gene unclear. Between the trimmed V and J ends, which lost 2 bases and 0 bases, there was a span of 11 bases. The CDR3 contains 16 residues. Germline V gene data show CDR1 as SGHNT and CDR2 as YYREEE (reference sequence). The chain's CDR3 is CASSLKSASNTGELFF. CDR3 coding DNA: TGTGCCAGCAGCTTAAAGAGCGCCTCGAACACCGGGGAGCTGTTTTTT.

The chain couples TRBV6-5 to TRBJ1-2, with D maybe TRBD1 (6 bases). CDR3 length: 16 amino acids. Trimming pared 2 bases from V and 3 bases from J, leaving 16 bases between. Germline V lookup: CDR1 MNHEY, CDR2 SVGAGI. The CDR3 nucleotides are TGTGCCAGCAGTTACGAAGCCACAGGGAAGTACTATGGCTACACCTTC. Translated: CASSYEATGKYYGYTF.

The chain uses TRBV19 and TRBJ2-1, with TRBD2 identical over 10 bases. CDR3 length: 17 residues. V lost 6 bases to trimming and J lost 6 bases; unmatched junction nucleotides: 14. The germline V gene has CDR1 LNHDA and CDR2 SQIVND (reference sequence). Here the CDR3 reads CASRTSTASGRGNEQFF. The DNA of the CDR3 is TGTGCCAGTAGGACAAGCACCGCTAGCGGGAGAGGCAATGAGCAGTTCTTC.

This clone was recorded a few times. This rearrangement joins TRBV7-2 to TRBJ2-1; TRBD1 is a possible D gene (5 bases). Germline V lookup: CDR1 SGHTA, CDR2 FQGNSA. The CDR3 totals 13 residues. Trimming left V 1 base short and J 6 bases short, with 7 bases between. The CDR3 DNA is TGTGCCAGCAGCTTAGAAGGGGTCAATGAGCAGTTCTTC. Translation: CASSLEGVNEQFF.

The chain has TRBV5-1 and TRBJ2-1; 7 bases agree with TRBD2. Germline V CDR1 and CDR2: SGHRS, YFSETQ. V trimming: 4 bases; J trimming: 2 bases; junction bases outside the gene matches: 9. This CDR3 region has 16 residues. The CDR3 DNA reads as TGCGCCAGCAGCAGCCCACTAGCGCGAGCCTACAATGAGCAGTTCTTC. Encoded protein: CASSSPLARAYNEQFF. Filled out from reference TRBV5-1 and TRBJ2-1, the complete variable domain reads KAGVTQTPRYLIKTRGQQVTLSCSPISGHRSVSWYQQTPGQGLQFLFEYFSETQRNKGNFPGRFSGRQFSNSRSEMNVSTLELGDSALYLCASSSPLARAYNEQFFGPGTRLTVL.

The rearrangement uses TRBV5-1 and TRBJ2-5, with 8 bases matching TRBD1. Germline V gives CDR1 SGHRS, CDR2 YFSETQ. V was clipped by 6 bases and J by 1 base; unmatched bases: 2. The CDR3 is made up of 13 amino acids. CDR3 nucleotide sequence: TGCGCCAGCAAAACAGGGGGCCAAGAGACCCAGTACTTC. Translating it yields CASKTGGQETQYF.